The 6 T cell receptor beta chains in this list originate from one sample, sequenced in a study of early T cells in non-severe SARS-CoV-2 infection. Using its own MiXCR run on the 5' RACE reads, TCRdb lists one record per CDR3 protein. Altogether about 40,000 distinct CDR3 sequences are present, around 23% being singletons, with the ten largest covering 4% to 5%. Specimen: whole blood, collected at baseline. The source is an adult who was a healthcare worker with PCR-confirmed SARS-CoV-2 infection or an uninfected control (not recorded which).

In this sample, this clonotype turned up a few times. The J gene is TRBJ1-1, the V gene TRBV12-3 or TRBV12-4, with TRBD1 as a possible D gene (6 bases). Trimming took 3 bases from V and 11 from J, leaving 10 bases between them. The CDR3 extends over 11 amino acids. The CDR3: CASSLYRDAFF. CDR3 DNA: TGTGCCAGCAGTTTGTACAGGGACGCTTTCTTT.

The V gene is TRBV5-4, the J gene TRBJ2-1; 7 nucleotides line up with TRBD1. With V trimmed by 3 bases and J by 1 base, 7 bases remained unmatched. CDR1 is SGHNT and CDR2 is YYREEE in the germline V gene (reference sequence). The CDR3 length is 16 residues. In DNA, the CDR3 is TGTGCCAGCAGCTCCCGGGACAGTGGATCCTACAATGAGCAGTTCTTC. Protein sequence: CASSSRDSGSYNEQFF.

This clonotype was detected only once. The chain uses TRBV7-9 and TRBJ1-2, with 11 bases identical to TRBD1. Trimming cost V 5 bases and J 0 bases; bases outside gene matches: 11. This CDR3 has 18 amino acids. CDR1 and CDR2 from the germline V gene are SEHNR and FQNEAQ (reference sequence). CDR3 sequence reads: CASSLSRTGGAANYGYTF. The CDR3, as DNA: TGTGCCAGCAGCCTGTCCCGGACAGGGGGCGCCGCTAACTATGGCTACACCTTC.

This clonotype was detected many times. The CDR3 nucleotides read TGCAGCGTTGAACCAAGACAGGCTCAGGCCACAGATACGCAGTATTTT. It is translated as CSVEPRQAQATDTQYF. V is TRBV29-1 and J is TRBJ2-3; D might be TRBD1 (6 bases). V lost 2 bases, J lost 2 bases, and 17 bases lay in between. The CDR3 contains 16 residues. Germline V gene data show CDR1 as SQVTM and CDR2 as ANQGSEA.

This clonotype was detected only a few times. This chain joins TRBV27 and TRBJ2-7; D not resolved. The V end lost 0 bases, the J end lost 2 bases, and 8 bases lay between the germline ends. This CDR3 spans 14 amino acids. Germline-derived CDR1 and CDR2 are MNHEY and SMNVEV (reference sequence). The CDR3 coding sequence is TGTGCCAGCAGTTTATCAGACACGGCCTACGAGCAGTACTTC. It is translated as CASSLSDTAYEQYF.

By frequency in the sample, this clonotype is medium-sized (0.01 to 0.1%). The chain has TRBV20-1 and TRBJ2-1; 9 bases fit TRBD1. The CDR3 has 15 amino acids. Germline loops: CDR1 DFQATT, CDR2 SNEGSKA (reference sequence). Trimming took 0 bases from V and 8 from J; bases not matched to a gene: 8. The CDR3 loop is CSARDLTGGLYEQFF. The CDR3 DNA follows: TGCAGTGCTAGAGATCTAACAGGGGGCTTGTATGAGCAGTTCTTC.